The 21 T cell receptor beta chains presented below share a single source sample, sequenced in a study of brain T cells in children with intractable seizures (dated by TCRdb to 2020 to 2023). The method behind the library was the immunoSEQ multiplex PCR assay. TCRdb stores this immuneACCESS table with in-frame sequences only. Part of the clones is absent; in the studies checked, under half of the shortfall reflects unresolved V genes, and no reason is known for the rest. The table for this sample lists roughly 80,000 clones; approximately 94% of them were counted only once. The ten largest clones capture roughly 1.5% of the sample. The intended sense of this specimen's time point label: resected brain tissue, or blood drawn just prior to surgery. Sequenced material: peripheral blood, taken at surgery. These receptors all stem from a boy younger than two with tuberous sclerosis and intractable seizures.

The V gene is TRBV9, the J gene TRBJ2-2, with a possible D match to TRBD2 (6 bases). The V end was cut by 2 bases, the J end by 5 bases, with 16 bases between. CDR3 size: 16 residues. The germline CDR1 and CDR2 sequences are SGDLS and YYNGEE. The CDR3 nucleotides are TGTGCCAGCAGCGTCCGGACTACTGGCGAGACCGGGGAGCTGTTTTTT. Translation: CASSVRTTGETGELFF.

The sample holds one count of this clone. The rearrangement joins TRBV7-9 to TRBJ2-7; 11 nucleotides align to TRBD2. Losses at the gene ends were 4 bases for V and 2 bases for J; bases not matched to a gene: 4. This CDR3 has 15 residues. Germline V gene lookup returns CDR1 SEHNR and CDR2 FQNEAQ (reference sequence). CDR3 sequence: CASSSSGGPPYEQYF. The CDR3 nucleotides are TGTGCCAGCAGCTCTAGCGGGGGGCCACCCTACGAGCAGTACTTC.

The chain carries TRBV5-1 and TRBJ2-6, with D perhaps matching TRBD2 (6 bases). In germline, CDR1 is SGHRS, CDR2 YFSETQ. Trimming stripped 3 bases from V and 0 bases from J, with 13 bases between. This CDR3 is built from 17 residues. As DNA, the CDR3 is TGCGCCAGCAGCTACGGGACTTCCTTCTCTGGGGCCAACGTCCTGACTTTC. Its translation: CASSYGTSFSGANVLTF.

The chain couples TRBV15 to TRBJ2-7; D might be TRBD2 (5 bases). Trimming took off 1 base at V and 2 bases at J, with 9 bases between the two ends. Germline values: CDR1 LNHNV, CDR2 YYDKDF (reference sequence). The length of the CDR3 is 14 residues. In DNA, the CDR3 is TGTGCCACCAGCAGAGCGAGGGCACCCTACGAGCAGTACTTC. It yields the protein CATSRARAPYEQYF. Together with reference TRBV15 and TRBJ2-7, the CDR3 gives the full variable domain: DAMVIQNPRYQVTQFGKPVTLSCSQTLNHNVMYWYQQKSSQAPKLLFHYYDKDFNNEADTPDNFQSRRPNTSFCFLDIRSPGLGDTAMYLCATSRARAPYEQYFGPGTRLTVT.

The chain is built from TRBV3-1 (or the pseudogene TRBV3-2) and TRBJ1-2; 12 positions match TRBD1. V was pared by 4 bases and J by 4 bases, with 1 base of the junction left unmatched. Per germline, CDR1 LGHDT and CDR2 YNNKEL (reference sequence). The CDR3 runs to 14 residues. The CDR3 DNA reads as TGTGCCAGCAGCCGGGGACAGGGGGCCTATGGCTACACCTTC. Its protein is CASSRGQGAYGYTF.

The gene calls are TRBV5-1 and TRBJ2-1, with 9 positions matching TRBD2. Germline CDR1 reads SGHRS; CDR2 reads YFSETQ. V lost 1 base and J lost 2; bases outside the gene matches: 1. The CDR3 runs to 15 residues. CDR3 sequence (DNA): TGCGCCAGCAGCTTGCCTAGCGGGGCCTACAATGAGCAGTTCTTC. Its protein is CASSLPSGAYNEQFF. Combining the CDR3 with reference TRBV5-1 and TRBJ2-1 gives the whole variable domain KAGVTQTPRYLIKTRGQQVTLSCSPISGHRSVSWYQQTPGQGLQFLFEYFSETQRNKGNFPGRFSGRQFSNSRSEMNVSTLELGDSALYLCASSLPSGAYNEQFFGPGTRLTVL.

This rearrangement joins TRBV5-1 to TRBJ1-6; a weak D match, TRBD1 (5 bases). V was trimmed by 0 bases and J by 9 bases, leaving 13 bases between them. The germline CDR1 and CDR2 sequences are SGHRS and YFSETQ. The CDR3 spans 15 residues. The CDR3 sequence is CASSLAGTGSSPLHF. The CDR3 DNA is TGCGCCAGCAGCTTGGCCGGGACCGGCAGTTCACCCCTCCACTTT.

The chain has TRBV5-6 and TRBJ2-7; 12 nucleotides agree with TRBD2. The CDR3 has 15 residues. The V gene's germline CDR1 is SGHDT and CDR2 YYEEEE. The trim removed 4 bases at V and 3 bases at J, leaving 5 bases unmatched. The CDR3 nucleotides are TGTGCCAGCAGCCGAGGACTAGCGGGATTCTACGAGCAGTACTTC. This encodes CASSRGLAGFYEQYF. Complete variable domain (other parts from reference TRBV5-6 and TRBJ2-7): DAGVTQSPTHLIKTRGQQVTLRCSPKSGHDTVSWYQQALGQGPQFIFQYYEEEERQRGNFPDRFSGHQFPNYSSELNVNALLLGDSALYLCASSRGLAGFYEQYFGPGTRLTVT.

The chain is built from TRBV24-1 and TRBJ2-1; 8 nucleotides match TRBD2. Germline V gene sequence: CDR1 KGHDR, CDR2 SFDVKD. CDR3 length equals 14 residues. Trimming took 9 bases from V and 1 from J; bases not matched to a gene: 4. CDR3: CATSTSGSYNEQFF. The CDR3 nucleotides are TGTGCCACCTCCACTAGCGGATCCTACAATGAGCAGTTCTTC.

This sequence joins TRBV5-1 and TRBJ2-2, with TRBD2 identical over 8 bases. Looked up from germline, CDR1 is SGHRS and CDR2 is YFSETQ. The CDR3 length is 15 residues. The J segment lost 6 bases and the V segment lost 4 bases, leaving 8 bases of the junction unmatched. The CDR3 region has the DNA TGCGCCAGCAGCGCCGGGACTAGTCCTGCCGGGGAGCTGTTTTTT. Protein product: CASSAGTSPAGELFF.

The CDR3 here is CASSPPFPGPYGYTF. The CDR3 DNA follows: TGTGCCAGCTCACCACCTTTCCCGGGACCATATGGCTACACCTTC. The chain recombines TRBV18 with TRBJ1-2; D may be TRBD1 (5 bases). Germline loops: CDR1 KGHSH, CDR2 LQKENI. V lost 0 bases and J lost 5, with 13 bases in between. The CDR3 loop spans 15 amino acids.

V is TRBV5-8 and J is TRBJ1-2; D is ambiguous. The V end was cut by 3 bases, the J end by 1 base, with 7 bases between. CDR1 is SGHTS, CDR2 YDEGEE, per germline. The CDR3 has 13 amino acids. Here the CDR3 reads CASSWTNNYGYTF. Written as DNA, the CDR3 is TGTGCCAGCAGCTGGACCAATAACTATGGCTACACCTTC.

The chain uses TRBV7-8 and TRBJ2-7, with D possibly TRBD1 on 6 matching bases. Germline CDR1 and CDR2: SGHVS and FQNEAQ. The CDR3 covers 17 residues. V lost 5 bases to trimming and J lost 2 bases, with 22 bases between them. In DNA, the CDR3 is TGTGCCAGCAGCGATATTCCGGGACAACGACTTCCCTACGAGCAGTACTTC. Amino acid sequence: CASSDIPGQRLPYEQYF.

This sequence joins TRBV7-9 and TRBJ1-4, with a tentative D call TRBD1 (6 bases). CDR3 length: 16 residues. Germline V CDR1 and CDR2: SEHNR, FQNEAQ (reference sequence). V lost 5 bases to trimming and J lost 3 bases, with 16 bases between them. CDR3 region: CASSPRTASANEKLFF. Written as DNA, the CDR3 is TGTGCCAGCAGCCCCCGGACAGCAAGTGCTAATGAAAAACTGTTTTTT.

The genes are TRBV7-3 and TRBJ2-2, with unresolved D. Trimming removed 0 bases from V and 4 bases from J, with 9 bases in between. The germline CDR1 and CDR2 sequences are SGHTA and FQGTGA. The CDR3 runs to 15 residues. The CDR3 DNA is TGTGCCAGCAGCTTAACGAAGACACTCACCGGGGAGCTGTTTTTT. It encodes CASSLTKTLTGELFF.

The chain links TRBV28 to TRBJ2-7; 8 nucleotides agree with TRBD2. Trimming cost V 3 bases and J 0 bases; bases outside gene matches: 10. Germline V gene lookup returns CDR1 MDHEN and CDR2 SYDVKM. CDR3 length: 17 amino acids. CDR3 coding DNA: TGTGCCAGCAGTTTCTTAGTAGCGGGACTTATCTCCTACGAGCAGTACTTC. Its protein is CASSFLVAGLISYEQYF. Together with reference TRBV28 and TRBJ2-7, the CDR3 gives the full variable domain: DVKVTQSSRYLVKRTGEKVFLECVQDMDHENMFWYRQDPGLGLRLIYFSYDVKMKEKGDIPEGYSVSREKKERFSLILESASTNQTSMYLCASSFLVAGLISYEQYFGPGTRLTVT.

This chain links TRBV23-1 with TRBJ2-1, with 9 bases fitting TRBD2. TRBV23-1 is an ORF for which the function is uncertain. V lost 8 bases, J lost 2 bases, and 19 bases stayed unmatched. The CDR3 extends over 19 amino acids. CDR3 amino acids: CASRDPGLAQKLTYNEQFF. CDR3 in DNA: TGCGCCAGCCGAGACCCGGGACTAGCCCAAAAACTGACCTACAATGAGCAGTTCTTC.

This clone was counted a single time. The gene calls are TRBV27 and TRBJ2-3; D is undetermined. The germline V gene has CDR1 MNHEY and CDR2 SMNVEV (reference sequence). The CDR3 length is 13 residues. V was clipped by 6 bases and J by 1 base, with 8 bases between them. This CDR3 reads CASRRAGTDTQYF. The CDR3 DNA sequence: TGTGCCAGCAGACGCGCAGGCACAGATACGCAGTATTTT.

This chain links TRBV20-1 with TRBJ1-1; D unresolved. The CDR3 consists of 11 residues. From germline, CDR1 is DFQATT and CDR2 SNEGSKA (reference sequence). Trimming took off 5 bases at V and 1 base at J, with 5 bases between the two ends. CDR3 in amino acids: CSADTNTEAFF. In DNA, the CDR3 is TGCAGTGCTGACACGAACACTGAAGCTTTCTTT.

CDR3 protein: CASSFREKQPQHF. DNA for the CDR3: TGTGCCAGCAGTTTTCGGGAAAAACAGCCCCAGCATTTT. This chain uses TRBV12-3 or TRBV12-4 with TRBJ1-5; D gene ambiguous. This CDR3 region has 13 residues. V was trimmed by 3 bases and J by 7 bases, leaving 10 bases between them.

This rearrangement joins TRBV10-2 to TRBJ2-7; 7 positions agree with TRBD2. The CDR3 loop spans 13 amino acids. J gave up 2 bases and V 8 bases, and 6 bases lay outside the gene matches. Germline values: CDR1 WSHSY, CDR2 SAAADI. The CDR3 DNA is TGCGCCAGCGGTTGGGGGGGGACCTACGAGCAGTACTTC. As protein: CASGWGGTYEQYF.